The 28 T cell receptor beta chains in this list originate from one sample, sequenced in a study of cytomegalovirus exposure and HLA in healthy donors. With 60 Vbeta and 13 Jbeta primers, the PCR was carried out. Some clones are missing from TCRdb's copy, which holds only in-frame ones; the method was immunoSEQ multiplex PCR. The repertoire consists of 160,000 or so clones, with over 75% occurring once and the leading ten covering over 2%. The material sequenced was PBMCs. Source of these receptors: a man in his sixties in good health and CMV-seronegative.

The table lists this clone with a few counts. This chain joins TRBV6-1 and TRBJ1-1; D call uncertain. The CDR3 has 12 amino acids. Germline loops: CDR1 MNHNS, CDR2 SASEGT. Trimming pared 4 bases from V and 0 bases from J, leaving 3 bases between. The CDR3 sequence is CASSAVNTEAFF. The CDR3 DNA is TGTGCCAGCAGTGCAGTGAACACTGAAGCTTTCTTT.

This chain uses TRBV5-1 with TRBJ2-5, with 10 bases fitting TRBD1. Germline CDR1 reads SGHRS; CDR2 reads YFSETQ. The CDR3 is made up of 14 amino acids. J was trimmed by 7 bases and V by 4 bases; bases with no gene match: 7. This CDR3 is CASSMGTGAGTQYF. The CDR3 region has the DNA TGCGCCAGCAGCATGGGGACAGGGGCAGGGACCCAGTACTTC.

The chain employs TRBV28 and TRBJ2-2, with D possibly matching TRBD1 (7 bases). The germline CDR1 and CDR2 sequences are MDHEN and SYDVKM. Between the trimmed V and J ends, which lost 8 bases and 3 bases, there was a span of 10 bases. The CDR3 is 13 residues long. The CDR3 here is CASGRGDTGELFF. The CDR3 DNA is TGTGCCAGCGGCAGGGGGGACACCGGGGAGCTGTTTTTT.

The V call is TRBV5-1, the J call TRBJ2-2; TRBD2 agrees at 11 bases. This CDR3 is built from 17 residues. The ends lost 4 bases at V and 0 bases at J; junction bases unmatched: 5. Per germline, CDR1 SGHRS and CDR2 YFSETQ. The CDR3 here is CASSAGTSGANTGELFF. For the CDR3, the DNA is TGCGCCAGCAGCGCCGGGACTAGCGGCGCGAACACCGGGGAGCTGTTTTTT.

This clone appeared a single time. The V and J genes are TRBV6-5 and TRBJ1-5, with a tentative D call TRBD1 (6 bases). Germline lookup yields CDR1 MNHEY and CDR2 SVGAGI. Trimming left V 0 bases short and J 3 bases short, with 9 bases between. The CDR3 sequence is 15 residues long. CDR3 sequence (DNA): TGTGCCAGCAGTTACTCGACAGGTTACAATCAGCCCCAGCATTTT. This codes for CASSYSTGYNQPQHF.

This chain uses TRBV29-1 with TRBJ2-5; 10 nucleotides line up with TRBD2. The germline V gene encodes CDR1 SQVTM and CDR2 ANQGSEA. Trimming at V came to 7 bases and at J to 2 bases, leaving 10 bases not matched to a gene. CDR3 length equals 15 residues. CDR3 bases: TGCAGCGCGACCCCAACTAGCGGGGATCAAGAGACCCAGTACTTC. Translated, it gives CSATPTSGDQETQYF. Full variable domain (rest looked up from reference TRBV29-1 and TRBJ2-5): SAVISQKPSRDICQRGTSLTIQCQVDSQVTMMFWYRQQPGQSLTLIATANQGSEATYESGFVIDKFPISRPNLTFSTLTVSNMSPEDSSIYLCSATPTSGDQETQYFGPGTRLLVL.

In DNA, the CDR3 is TGCGCCAGCATTTTAATCGGGAGAGGGCCAGCCAAAAACATTCAGTACTTC. Its protein product is CASILIGRGPAKNIQYF. The V call is TRBV10-1, the J call TRBJ2-4; D might be TRBD2 (6 bases). The V end lost 7 bases, the J end lost 0 bases, and 19 bases lay between the germline ends. CDR1 and CDR2 (germline): WNHNN, SYGVQD (reference sequence). The CDR3 runs 17 residues.

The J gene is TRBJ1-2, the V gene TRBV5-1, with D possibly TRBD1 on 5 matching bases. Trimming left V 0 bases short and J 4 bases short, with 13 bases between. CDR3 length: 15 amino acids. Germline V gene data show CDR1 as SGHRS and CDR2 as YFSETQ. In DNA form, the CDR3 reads TGCGCCAGCAGCTTGGCCGGGGGGGGTCTCTATGGCTACACCTTC. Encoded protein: CASSLAGGGLYGYTF.

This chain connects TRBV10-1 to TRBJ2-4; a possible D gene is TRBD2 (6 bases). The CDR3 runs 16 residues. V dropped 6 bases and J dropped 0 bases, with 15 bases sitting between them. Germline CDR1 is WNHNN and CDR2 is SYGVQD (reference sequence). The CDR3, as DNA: TGCGCCAGCAGGCGGGGATCCCTGGGAGCCAAAAACATTCAGTACTTC. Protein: CASRRGSLGAKNIQYF.

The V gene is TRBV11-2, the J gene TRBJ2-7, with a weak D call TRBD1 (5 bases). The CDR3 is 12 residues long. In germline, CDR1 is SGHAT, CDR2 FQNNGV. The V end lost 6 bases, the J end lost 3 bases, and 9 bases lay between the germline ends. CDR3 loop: CASSFDSYEQYF. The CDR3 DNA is TGTGCCAGCAGTTTCGACAGCTACGAGCAGTACTTC.

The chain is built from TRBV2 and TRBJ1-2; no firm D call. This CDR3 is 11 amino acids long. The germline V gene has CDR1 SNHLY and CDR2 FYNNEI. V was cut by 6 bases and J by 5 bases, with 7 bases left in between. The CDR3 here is CASSRTYGYTF. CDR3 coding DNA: TGTGCCAGCAGCAGGACTTATGGCTACACCTTC.

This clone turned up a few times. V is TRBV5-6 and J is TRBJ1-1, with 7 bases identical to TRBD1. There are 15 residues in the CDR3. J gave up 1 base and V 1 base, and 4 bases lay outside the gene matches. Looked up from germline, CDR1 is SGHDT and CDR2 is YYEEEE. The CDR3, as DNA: TGTGCCAGCAGCTTGCAAGGGACAGCGAACACTGAAGCTTTCTTT. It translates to CASSLQGTANTEAFF. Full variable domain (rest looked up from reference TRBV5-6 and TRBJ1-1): DAGVTQSPTHLIKTRGQQVTLRCSPKSGHDTVSWYQQALGQGPQFIFQYYEEEERQRGNFPDRFSGHQFPNYSSELNVNALLLGDSALYLCASSLQGTANTEAFFGQGTRLTVV.

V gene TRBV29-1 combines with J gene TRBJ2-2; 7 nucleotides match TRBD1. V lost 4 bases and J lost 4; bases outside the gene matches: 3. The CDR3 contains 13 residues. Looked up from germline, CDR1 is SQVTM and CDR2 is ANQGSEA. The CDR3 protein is CSVATGSTGELFF. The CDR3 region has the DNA TGCAGCGTTGCGACAGGGAGCACCGGGGAGCTGTTTTTT.

The CDR3 DNA reads TGTGCCACCAGCAGAGTCGGGACAGGGGGTAATCAGCCCCAGCATTTT. Its translation: CATSRVGTGGNQPQHF. The V and J genes are TRBV15 and TRBJ1-5; TRBD1 aligns across 11 bases. V shed 1 base, J shed 4 bases, and the junction held 3 bases outside the gene matches. The germline V gene has CDR1 LNHNV and CDR2 YYDKDF (reference sequence). This CDR3 has 16 amino acids.

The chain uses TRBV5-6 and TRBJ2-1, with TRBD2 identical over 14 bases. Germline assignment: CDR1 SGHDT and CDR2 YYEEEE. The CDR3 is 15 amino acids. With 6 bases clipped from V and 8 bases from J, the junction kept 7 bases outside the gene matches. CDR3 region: CASTPGTSGRYEQFF. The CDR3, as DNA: TGTGCCAGCACCCCCGGGACTAGCGGGAGATATGAGCAGTTCTTC.

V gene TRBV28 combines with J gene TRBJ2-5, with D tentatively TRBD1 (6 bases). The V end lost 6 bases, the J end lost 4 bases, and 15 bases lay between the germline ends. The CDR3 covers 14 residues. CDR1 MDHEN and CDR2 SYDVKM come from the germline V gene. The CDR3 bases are TGTGCCAGCAGGGGGATGACAGGCGTAGAGACCCAGTACTTC. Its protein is CASRGMTGVETQYF. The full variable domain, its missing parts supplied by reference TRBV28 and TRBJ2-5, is DVKVTQSSRYLVKRTGEKVFLECVQDMDHENMFWYRQDPGLGLRLIYFSYDVKMKEKGDIPEGYSVSREKKERFSLILESASTNQTSMYLCASRGMTGVETQYFGPGTRLLVL.

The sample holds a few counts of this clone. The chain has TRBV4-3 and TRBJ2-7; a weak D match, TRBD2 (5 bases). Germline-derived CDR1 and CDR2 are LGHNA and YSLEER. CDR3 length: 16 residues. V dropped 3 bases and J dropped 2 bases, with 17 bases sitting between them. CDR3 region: CASSQEAGALTYEQYF. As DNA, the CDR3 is TGCGCCAGCAGCCAGGAGGCAGGCGCGCTTACCTACGAGCAGTACTTC.

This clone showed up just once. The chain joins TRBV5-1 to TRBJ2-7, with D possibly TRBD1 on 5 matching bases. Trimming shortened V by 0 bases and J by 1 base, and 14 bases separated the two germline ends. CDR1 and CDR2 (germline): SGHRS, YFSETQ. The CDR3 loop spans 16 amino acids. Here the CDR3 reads CASSLEPADSSYEQYF. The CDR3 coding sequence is TGCGCCAGCAGCTTGGAACCCGCCGACAGTTCCTACGAGCAGTACTTC. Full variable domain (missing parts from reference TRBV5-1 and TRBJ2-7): KAGVTQTPRYLIKTRGQQVTLSCSPISGHRSVSWYQQTPGQGLQFLFEYFSETQRNKGNFPGRFSGRQFSNSRSEMNVSTLELGDSALYLCASSLEPADSSYEQYFGPGTRLTVT.

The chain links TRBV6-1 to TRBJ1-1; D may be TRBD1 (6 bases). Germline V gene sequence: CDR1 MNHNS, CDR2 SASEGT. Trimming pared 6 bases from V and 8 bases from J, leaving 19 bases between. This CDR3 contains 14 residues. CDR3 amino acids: CASSLEGEGLEAFF. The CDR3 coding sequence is TGTGCCAGCAGCCTAGAGGGGGAGGGACTGGAAGCTTTCTTT.

The CDR3 nucleotides read TGCGCCAGCAGCCAAGAGCCGGGACAGGGAGGGGAGACCCAGTACTTC. As protein: CASSQEPGQGGETQYF. The V and J genes are TRBV4-1 and TRBJ2-5, with 9 bases aligning to TRBD1. J lost 5 bases, V lost 0 bases, and 7 bases had no gene match. In germline, CDR1 is MGHRA, CDR2 YSYEKL. The CDR3 covers 16 residues.

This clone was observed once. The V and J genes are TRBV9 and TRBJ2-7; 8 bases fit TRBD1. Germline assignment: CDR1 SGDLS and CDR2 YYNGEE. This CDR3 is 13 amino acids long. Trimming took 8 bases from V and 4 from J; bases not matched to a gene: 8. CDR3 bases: TGTGCCAGATGGACAGGGCCCTTGTACGAGCAGTACTTC. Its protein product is CARWTGPLYEQYF.

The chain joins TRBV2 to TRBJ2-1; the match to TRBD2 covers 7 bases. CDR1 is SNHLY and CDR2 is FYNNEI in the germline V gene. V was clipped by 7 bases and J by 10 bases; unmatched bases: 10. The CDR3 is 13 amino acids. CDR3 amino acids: CASKGTTAGEQFF. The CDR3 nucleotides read TGTGCCAGCAAGGGGACTACCGCTGGAGAGCAGTTCTTC.

CDR3 loop: CASSLTGGSYGYTF. The CDR3 nucleotides read TGTGCCAGCAGCCTGACAGGGGGGAGCTATGGCTACACCTTC. The chain employs TRBV5-4 and TRBJ1-2, with 9 bases lining up with TRBD1. Trimming cost V 4 bases and J 4 bases; bases outside gene matches: 5. CDR1 is SGHNT, CDR2 YYREEE, per germline (reference sequence). This CDR3 is built from 14 residues.

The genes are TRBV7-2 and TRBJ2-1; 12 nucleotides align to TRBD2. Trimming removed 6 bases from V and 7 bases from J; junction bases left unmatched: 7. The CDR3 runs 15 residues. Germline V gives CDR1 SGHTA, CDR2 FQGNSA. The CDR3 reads CASRYTSGRRNEQFF. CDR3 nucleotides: TGTGCCAGCAGATATACTAGCGGGAGGAGAAATGAGCAGTTCTTC.

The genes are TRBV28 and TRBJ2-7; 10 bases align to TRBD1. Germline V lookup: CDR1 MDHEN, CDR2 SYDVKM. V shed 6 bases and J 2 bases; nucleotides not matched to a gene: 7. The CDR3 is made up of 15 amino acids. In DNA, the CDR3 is TGTGCCAGCAGCCCTCCGGGACAGGGGACCTACGAGCAGTACTTC. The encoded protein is CASSPPGQGTYEQYF.

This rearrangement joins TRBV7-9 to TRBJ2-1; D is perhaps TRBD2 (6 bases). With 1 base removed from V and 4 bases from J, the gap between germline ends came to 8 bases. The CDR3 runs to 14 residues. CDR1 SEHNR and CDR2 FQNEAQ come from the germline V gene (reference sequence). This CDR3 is CASSLGGEYNEQFF. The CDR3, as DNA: TGTGCCAGCAGCTTAGGGGGGGAATACAATGAGCAGTTCTTC.

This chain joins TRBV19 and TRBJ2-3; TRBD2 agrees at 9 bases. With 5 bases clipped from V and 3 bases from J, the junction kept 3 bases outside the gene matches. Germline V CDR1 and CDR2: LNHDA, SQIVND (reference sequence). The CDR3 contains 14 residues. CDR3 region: CASSVTSGTDTQYF. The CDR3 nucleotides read TGTGCCAGTAGTGTGACTAGCGGAACAGATACGCAGTATTTT.

CDR3 sequence (DNA): TGTGCCAGCAGTTTATCGGGACTAGCTCCCCTCGGGGATACGCAGTATTTT. It translates to CASSLSGLAPLGDTQYF. This chain connects TRBV27 to TRBJ2-3, with TRBD2 identical over 9 bases. The CDR3 runs 17 residues. The V gene end was trimmed by 0 bases and the J gene end by 6 bases; junction bases not matched to a gene: 10. Germline assignment: CDR1 MNHEY and CDR2 SMNVEV (reference sequence).